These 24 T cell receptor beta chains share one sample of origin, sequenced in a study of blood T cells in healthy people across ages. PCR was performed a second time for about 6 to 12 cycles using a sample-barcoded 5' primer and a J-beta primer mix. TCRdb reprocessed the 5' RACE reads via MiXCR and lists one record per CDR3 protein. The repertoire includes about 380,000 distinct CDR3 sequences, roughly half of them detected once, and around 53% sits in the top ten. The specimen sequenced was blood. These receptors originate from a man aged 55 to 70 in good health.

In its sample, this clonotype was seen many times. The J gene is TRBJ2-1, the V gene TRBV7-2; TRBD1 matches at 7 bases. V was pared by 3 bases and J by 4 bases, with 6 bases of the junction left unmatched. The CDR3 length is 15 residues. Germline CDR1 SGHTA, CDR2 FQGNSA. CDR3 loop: CASSFRQGPYNEQFF. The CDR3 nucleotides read TGTGCCAGCAGCTTTCGACAGGGCCCTTACAATGAGCAGTTCTTC.

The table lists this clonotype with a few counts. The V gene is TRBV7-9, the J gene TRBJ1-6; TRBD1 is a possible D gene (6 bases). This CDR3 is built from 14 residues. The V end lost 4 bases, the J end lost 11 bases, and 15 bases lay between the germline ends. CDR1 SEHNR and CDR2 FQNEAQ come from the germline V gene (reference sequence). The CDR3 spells CASSSRGDMTPLHF. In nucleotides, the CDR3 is TGTGCCAGCAGCTCAAGGGGGGATATGACACCCCTCCACTTT. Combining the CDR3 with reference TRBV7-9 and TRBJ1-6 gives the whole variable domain DTGVSQNPRHKITKRGQNVTFRCDPISEHNRLYWYRQTLGQGPEFLTYFQNEAQLEKSRLLSDRFSAERPKGSFSTLEIQRTEQGDSAMYLCASSSRGDMTPLHFGNGTRLTVT.

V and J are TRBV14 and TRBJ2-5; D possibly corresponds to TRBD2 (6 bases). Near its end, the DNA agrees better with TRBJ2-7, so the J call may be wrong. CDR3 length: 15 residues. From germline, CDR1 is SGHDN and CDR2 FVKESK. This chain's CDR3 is CASSYRDSFPYEQYF. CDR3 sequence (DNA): TGTGCCAGCAGCTACCGGGACTCATTTCCCTACGAGCAGTACTTC.

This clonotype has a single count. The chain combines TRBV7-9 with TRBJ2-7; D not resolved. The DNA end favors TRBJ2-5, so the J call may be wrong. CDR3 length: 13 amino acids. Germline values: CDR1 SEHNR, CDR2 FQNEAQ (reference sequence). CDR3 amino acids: CASSLEREETQYF. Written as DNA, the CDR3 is TGTGCCAGCAGCTTAGAAAGGGAAGAGACCCAGTACTTC.

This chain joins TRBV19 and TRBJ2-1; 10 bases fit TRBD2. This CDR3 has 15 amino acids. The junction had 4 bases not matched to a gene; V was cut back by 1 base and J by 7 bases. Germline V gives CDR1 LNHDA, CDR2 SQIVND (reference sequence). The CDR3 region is CASSIVAGGGNEQFF. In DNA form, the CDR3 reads TGTGCCAGTAGTATAGTAGCGGGAGGAGGGAATGAGCAGTTCTTC.

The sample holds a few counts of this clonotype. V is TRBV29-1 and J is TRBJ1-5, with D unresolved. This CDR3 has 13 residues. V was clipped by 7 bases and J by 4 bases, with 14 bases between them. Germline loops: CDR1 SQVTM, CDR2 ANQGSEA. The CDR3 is CSASTGANQPQHF. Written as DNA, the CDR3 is TGCAGCGCGAGTACGGGAGCAAATCAGCCCCAGCATTTT.

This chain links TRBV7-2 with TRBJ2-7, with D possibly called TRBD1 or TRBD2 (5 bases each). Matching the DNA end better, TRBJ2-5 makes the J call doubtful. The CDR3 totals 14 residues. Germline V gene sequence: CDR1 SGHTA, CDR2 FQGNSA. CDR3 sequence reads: CASSLGTRRETQYF. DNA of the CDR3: TGTGCCAGCAGCCTTGGGACCCGACGAGAGACCCAGTACTTC.

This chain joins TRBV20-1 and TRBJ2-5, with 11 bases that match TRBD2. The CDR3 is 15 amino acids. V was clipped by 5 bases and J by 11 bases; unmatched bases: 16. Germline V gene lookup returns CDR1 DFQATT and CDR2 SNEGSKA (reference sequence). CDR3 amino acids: CSAARGTSGHNEQYF. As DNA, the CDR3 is TGCAGTGCTGCCCGAGGGACTAGCGGCCACAATGAGCAGTACTTC.

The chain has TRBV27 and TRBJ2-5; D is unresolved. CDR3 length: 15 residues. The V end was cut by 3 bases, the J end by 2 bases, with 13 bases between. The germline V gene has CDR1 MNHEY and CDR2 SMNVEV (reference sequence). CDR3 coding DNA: TGTGCCAGCAGTTTGTATGGAGCTCTTCAAGAGACCCAGTACTTC. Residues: CASSLYGALQETQYF.

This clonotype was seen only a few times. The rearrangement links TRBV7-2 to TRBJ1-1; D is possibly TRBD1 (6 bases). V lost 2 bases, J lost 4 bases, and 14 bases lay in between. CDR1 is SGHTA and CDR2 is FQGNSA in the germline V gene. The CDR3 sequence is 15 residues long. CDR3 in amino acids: CASSLPGGRTTEAFF. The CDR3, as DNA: TGTGCCAGCAGCTTACCCGGGGGGCGCACCACTGAAGCTTTCTTT. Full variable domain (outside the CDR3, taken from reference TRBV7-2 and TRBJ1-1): GAGVSQSPSNKVTEKGKDVELRCDPISGHTALYWYRQSLGQGLEFLIYFQGNSAPDKSGLPSDRFSAERTGGSVSTLTIQRTQQEDSAVYLCASSLPGGRTTEAFFGQGTRLTVV.

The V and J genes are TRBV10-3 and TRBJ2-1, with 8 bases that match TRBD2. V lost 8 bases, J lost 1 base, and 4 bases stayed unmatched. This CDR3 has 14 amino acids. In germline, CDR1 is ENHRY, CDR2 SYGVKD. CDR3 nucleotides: TGTGCCATCTCGGCGGGGGGATCCTACAATGAGCAGTTCTTC. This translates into CAISAGGSYNEQFF.

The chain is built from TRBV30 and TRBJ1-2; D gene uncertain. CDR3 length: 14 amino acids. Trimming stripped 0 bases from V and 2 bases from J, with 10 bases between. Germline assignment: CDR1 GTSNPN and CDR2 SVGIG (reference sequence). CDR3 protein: CAWSVIGQNYGYTF. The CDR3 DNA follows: TGTGCCTGGAGTGTAATAGGGCAGAACTATGGCTACACCTTC. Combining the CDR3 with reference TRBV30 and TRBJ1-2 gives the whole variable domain SQTIHQWPATLVQPVGSPLSLECTVEGTSNPNLYWYRQAAGRGLQLLFYSVGIGQISSEVPQNLSASRPQDRQFILSSKKLLLSDSGFYLCAWSVIGQNYGYTFGSGTRLTVV.

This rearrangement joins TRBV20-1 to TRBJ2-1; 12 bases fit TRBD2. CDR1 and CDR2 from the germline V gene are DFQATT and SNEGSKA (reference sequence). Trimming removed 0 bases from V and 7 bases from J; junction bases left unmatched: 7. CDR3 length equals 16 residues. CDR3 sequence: CSARDFASGRVNEQFF. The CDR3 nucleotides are TGCAGTGCTAGAGATTTCGCTAGCGGGAGGGTGAATGAGCAGTTCTTC.

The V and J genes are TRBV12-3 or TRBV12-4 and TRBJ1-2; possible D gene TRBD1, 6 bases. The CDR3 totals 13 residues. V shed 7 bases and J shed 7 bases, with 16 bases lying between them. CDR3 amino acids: CASTPDHRVGYTF. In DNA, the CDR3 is TGTGCCAGCACTCCCGATCACAGGGTTGGCTACACCTTC.

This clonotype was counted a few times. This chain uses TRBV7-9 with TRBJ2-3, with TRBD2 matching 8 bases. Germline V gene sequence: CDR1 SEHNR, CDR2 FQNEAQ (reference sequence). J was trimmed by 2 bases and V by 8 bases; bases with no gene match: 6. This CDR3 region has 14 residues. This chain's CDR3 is CASDSGIHTDTQYF. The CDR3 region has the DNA TGTGCCAGCGATAGCGGGATTCACACAGATACGCAGTATTTT.

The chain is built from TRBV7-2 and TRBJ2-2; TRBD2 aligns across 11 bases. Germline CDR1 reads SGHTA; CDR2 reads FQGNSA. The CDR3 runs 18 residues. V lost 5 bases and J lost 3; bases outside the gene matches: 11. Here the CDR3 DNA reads TGTGCCAGCAGCCGTGGGCTAGCGGGGGGCCCATACACCGGGGAGCTGTTTTTT. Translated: CASSRGLAGGPYTGELFF.

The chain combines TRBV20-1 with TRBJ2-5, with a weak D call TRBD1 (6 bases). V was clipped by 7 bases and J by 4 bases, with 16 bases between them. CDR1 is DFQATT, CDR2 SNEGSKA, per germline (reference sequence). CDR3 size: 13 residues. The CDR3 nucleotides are TGCAGTGTCCAAGATCCAGGGGCAGAGACCCAGTACTTC. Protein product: CSVQDPGAETQYF.

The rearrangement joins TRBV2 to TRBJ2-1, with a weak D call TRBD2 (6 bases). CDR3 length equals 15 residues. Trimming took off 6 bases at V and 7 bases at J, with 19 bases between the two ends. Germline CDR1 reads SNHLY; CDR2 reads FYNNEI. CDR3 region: CASRSSASLGNEQFF. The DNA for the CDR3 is TGTGCCAGCAGATCTAGCGCCTCTCTGGGGAATGAGCAGTTCTTC. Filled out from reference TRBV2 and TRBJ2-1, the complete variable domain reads EPEVTQTPSHQVTQMGQEVILRCVPISNHLYFYWYRQILGQKVEFLVSFYNNEISEKSEIFDDQFSVERPDGSNFTLKIRSTKLEDSAMYFCASRSSASLGNEQFFGPGTRLTVL.

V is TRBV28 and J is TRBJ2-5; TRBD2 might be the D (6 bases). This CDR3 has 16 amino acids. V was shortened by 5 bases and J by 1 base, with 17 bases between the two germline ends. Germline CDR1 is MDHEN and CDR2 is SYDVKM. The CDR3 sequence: CASSPSGVLVQETQYF. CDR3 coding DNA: TGTGCCAGCAGTCCGTCGGGGGTGTTAGTCCAAGAGACCCAGTACTTC. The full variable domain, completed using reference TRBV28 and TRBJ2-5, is DVKVTQSSRYLVKRTGEKVFLECVQDMDHENMFWYRQDPGLGLRLIYFSYDVKMKEKGDIPEGYSVSREKKERFSLILESASTNQTSMYLCASSPSGVLVQETQYFGPGTRLLVL.

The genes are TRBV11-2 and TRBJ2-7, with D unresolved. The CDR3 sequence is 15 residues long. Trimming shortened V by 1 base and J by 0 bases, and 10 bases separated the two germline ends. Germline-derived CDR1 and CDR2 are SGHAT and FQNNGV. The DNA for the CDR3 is TGTGCCAGCAGCTTAGCAGGCCAGGTCTCCTACGAGCAGTACTTC. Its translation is CASSLAGQVSYEQYF.

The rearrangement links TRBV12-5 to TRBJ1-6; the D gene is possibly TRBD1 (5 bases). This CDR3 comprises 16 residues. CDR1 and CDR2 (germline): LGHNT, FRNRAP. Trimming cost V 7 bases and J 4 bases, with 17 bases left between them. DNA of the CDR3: TGTGCTAGTGCCCTTGGGGACGGGGCATATAATTCACCCCTCCACTTT. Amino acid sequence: CASALGDGAYNSPLHF.

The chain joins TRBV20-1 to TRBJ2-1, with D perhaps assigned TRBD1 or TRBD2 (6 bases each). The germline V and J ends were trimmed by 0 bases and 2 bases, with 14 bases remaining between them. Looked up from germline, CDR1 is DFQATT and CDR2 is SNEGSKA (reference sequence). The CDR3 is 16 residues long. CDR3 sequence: CSARDMRGEAYNEQFF. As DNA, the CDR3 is TGCAGTGCTAGAGATATGAGGGGGGAGGCCTACAATGAGCAGTTCTTC.

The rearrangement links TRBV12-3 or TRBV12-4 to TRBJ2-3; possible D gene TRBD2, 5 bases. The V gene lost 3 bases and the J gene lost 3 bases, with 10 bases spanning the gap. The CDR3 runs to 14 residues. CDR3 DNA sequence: TGTGCCAGCAGTTTCGCGAGGGTTACAGATACGCAGTATTTT. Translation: CASSFARVTDTQYF.

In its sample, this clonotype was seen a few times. CDR3 nucleotides: TGCAGTGTTAGGGGGGGACTCGCCTACGAGCAGTACTTC. This codes for CSVRGGLAYEQYF. This rearrangement joins TRBV20-1 to TRBJ2-5; maybe TRBD2 (7 bases). The DNA end favors TRBJ2-7, so the J call may be wrong. CDR1 and CDR2 from the germline V gene are DFQATT and SNEGSKA (reference sequence). The CDR3 totals 13 residues.